This T cell receptor (beta chain) was recorded in a study of T cell repertoires in cytomegalovirus infection. The CDR3 is 13 amino acids. Trimming cost V 4 bases and J 0 bases, with 7 bases left between them. Per the germline V gene, CDR1 is SEHNR and CDR2 is FQNEAQ (reference sequence). TCRdb re-derived calls from the reads in MiXCR, one entry per CDR3 protein. The table lists 200,000 or so distinct CDR3 sequences, about 40% of them singletons. Note on this clonotype: Its antigen remains unidentified.

The specimen was CD8+ T cells from cultured PBMCs, collected from culture after CMV antigen stimulation. The chain is built from TRBV7-9 and TRBJ2-7, with D possibly matching TRBD2 (5 bases). The clonotype originates from a human donor in good health (CMV status not recorded). Some clones in this sample may be carry-over from other donors' samples. The CDR3 DNA sequence: TGTGCCAGCAGCTCGACTACCTCCTACGAGCAGTACTTC. Amino acids: CASSSTTSYEQYF.